This is a list of T cell receptor beta chains from one sample in a study of T cell changes during pregnancy in multiple sclerosis. This table comes from immunoSEQ multiplex PCR, and its TCRdb copy is limited to in-frame clones, with some not included. The table shows about 25,000 clones, with 86% occurring only once. The sample was CD8+ T cells from peripheral blood mononuclear cells, taken in the first trimester of pregnancy. The receptors here all came from a female donor in good health, enrolled as a control in a pregnancy study. Both conserved end residues are part of each CDR3. D genes are given only for firm matches. Clone sizes are given selectively: once, few, many, or a class where the clone is expanded.

j_call: TRBJ1-2; clone_size: -; d_call: -; v_call: TRBV29-1; cdr3_nt: TGCAGCGTTTACAGGGAGATTAGCGATGGCTACACCTTC; cdr3_aa: CSVYREISDGYTF
j_call: TRBJ2-7; clone_size: -; d_call: TRBD2; v_call: TRBV6-4; cdr3_nt: TGTGCCAGCAGACCGACTAGCGGGGGGTTCCACGAGCAGTACTTC; cdr3_aa: CASRPTSGGFHEQYF
j_call: TRBJ1-1; clone_size: -; d_call: -; v_call: TRBV14; cdr3_nt: TGTGCCAGCAGCCAAGAGTACAGGGAAGGCACTGAAGCTTTCTTT; cdr3_aa: CASSQEYREGTEAFF
j_call: TRBJ2-5; clone_size: -; d_call: -; v_call: TRBV27; cdr3_nt: TGTGCCAGCAGTTTGTCGGGTTTCCATCAAGAGACCCAGTACTTC; cdr3_aa: CASSLSGFHQETQYF
j_call: TRBJ2-7; clone_size: -; d_call: TRBD2; v_call: TRBV28; cdr3_nt: TGTGCCAGCAGTTTTCCGCGGGGCGGGGGTTCCTACGAGCAGTACTTC; cdr3_aa: CASSFPRGGGSYEQYF
j_call: TRBJ1-2; clone_size: -; d_call: -; v_call: TRBV7-9; cdr3_nt: TGTGCCAGCAGCCGCGACACCCGCTATGGCTACACCTTC; cdr3_aa: CASSRDTRYGYTF
j_call: TRBJ2-1; clone_size: -; d_call: -; v_call: TRBV9; cdr3_nt: TGTGCCAGCAGCGTCACTGTTGGTGTCAATGAGCAGTTCTTC; cdr3_aa: CASSVTVGVNEQFF
j_call: TRBJ2-7; clone_size: -; d_call: -; v_call: TRBV11-2; cdr3_nt: TGTGCCAGCAGCGCCGGTCTATCCTACGAGCAGTACTTC; cdr3_aa: CASSAGLSYEQYF
j_call: TRBJ1-1; clone_size: -; d_call: TRBD1; v_call: TRBV11-2; cdr3_nt: TGTGCCAGCAGCTCACGGGCGACAGGGAGGAGGAACACTGAAGCTTTCTTT; cdr3_aa: CASSSRATGRRNTEAFF
j_call: TRBJ1-1; clone_size: -; d_call: -; v_call: TRBV13; cdr3_nt: TGTGCCAGCAGCTTAAGGCGGGGGGCGGTGAACACTGAAGCTTTCTTT; cdr3_aa: CASSLRRGAVNTEAFF
j_call: TRBJ2-3; clone_size: -; d_call: -; v_call: TRBV7-8; cdr3_nt: TGTGCCAGCAGCTCCGGGGGTAGTTCAGATACGCAGTATTTT; cdr3_aa: CASSSGGSSDTQYF
j_call: TRBJ1-1; clone_size: -; d_call: -; v_call: TRBV10-3; cdr3_nt: TGTGCCATTCAGACAGTCATGAACACTGAAGCTTTCTTT; cdr3_aa: CAIQTVMNTEAFF
j_call: TRBJ1-2; clone_size: -; d_call: TRBD1; v_call: TRBV4-1; cdr3_nt: TGCGCCAGCAGCCAAGGGGACAGGGGGCCTGGCTACACCTTC; cdr3_aa: CASSQGDRGPGYTF
j_call: TRBJ2-7; clone_size: -; d_call: -; v_call: TRBV6-5; cdr3_nt: TGTGCCAGCAGTTACGGCAGTACCTACGAGCAGTACTTC; cdr3_aa: CASSYGSTYEQYF
j_call: TRBJ2-1; clone_size: -; d_call: TRBD2; v_call: TRBV9; cdr3_nt: TGTGCCAGCAGCGTGGGGGGGACTATTGATAATGAGCAGTTCTTC; cdr3_aa: CASSVGGTIDNEQFF
j_call: TRBJ1-1; clone_size: -; d_call: TRBD1; v_call: TRBV6-5; cdr3_nt: TGTGCCAGCAGTTTGGGACAGGCTCCAGGGAGGACTGAAGCTTTCTTT; cdr3_aa: CASSLGQAPGRTEAFF
j_call: TRBJ2-7; clone_size: -; d_call: TRBD2; v_call: TRBV18; cdr3_nt: TGTGCCAGCTCTCGCGCCCCGGGACTAGCAGACGAGCAGTACTTC; cdr3_aa: CASSRAPGLADEQYF
j_call: TRBJ1-6; clone_size: -; d_call: TRBD1; v_call: TRBV19; cdr3_nt: TGTGCCAGTGAACCGGGACAGGACCTCTCCTATAATTCACCCCTCCACTTT; cdr3_aa: CASEPGQDLSYNSPLHF
j_call: TRBJ2-1; clone_size: few; d_call: TRBD2; v_call: TRBV4-2; cdr3_nt: TGTGCCAGCAGCCAAGATAGCGGGGGGGCCAATGAGCAGTTCTTC; cdr3_aa: CASSQDSGGANEQFF
j_call: TRBJ2-1; clone_size: -; d_call: TRBD2; v_call: TRBV6-5; cdr3_nt: TGTGCCAGCAGTTATAGCGGGAGGCCCAATGAGCAGTTCTTC; cdr3_aa: CASSYSGRPNEQFF
j_call: TRBJ1-1; clone_size: -; d_call: -; v_call: TRBV12-5; cdr3_nt: TGTGCTAGTGGTTTGGGGGGCCTTGACAGAAACACTGAAGCTTTCTTT; cdr3_aa: CASGLGGLDRNTEAFF
j_call: TRBJ1-1; clone_size: -; d_call: TRBD1; v_call: TRBV9; cdr3_nt: TGTGCCAGCAGCGCGACAGGGGGCGAGTACACTGAAGCTTTCTTT; cdr3_aa: CASSATGGEYTEAFF
j_call: TRBJ1-6; clone_size: few; d_call: TRBD1; v_call: TRBV7-9; cdr3_nt: TGTGCCAGCAGCTTAGAACCAGGGGGCGATTCACCCCTCCACTTT; cdr3_aa: CASSLEPGGDSPLHF
j_call: TRBJ2-3; clone_size: -; d_call: TRBD2; v_call: TRBV2; cdr3_nt: TGTGCCAGCAGTGAACTAGCGGGAGATGGGGATACGCAGTATTTT; cdr3_aa: CASSELAGDGDTQYF
j_call: TRBJ2-1; clone_size: -; d_call: TRBD1; v_call: TRBV4-1; cdr3_nt: TGCGCCAGCAGCCACTTAGACAGGGCAGATGAGCAGTTCTTC; cdr3_aa: CASSHLDRADEQFF
j_call: TRBJ1-1; clone_size: few; d_call: -; v_call: TRBV4-1; cdr3_nt: TGCGCCAGCAGCCAAGATCCAGGGGTGAACACTGAAGCTTTCTTT; cdr3_aa: CASSQDPGVNTEAFF
j_call: TRBJ2-3; clone_size: -; d_call: TRBD2; v_call: TRBV6-4; cdr3_nt: TGTGCCAGCAGTCGACTAGCGGGAGCGGATACGCAGTATTTT; cdr3_aa: CASSRLAGADTQYF
j_call: TRBJ1-1; clone_size: -; d_call: -; v_call: TRBV2; cdr3_nt: TGTGCCAGCAGGGGAACGGAGGGTGTGAACACTGAAGCTTTCTTT; cdr3_aa: CASRGTEGVNTEAFF
j_call: TRBJ1-3; clone_size: -; d_call: -; v_call: TRBV6-1; cdr3_nt: TGTGCCAGCAGCGCAGGGGAATCTGGAAACACCATATATTTT; cdr3_aa: CASSAGESGNTIYF
j_call: TRBJ2-7; clone_size: -; d_call: -; v_call: TRBV23-1; cdr3_nt: TGCGCCAGCAGTCAATGGGCCCCCTACGAGCAGTACTTC; cdr3_aa: CASSQWAPYEQYF
j_call: TRBJ1-6; clone_size: -; d_call: TRBD1; v_call: TRBV7-9; cdr3_nt: TGTGCCACCAGGGACAGATCGAGCTCCTATAATTCACCCCTCCACTTT; cdr3_aa: CATRDRSSSYNSPLHF
j_call: TRBJ1-5; clone_size: many; d_call: TRBD1; v_call: TRBV4-1; cdr3_nt: TGCGCCAGCAGCCGAGGGACAGGGAACAATCAGCCCCAGCATTTT; cdr3_aa: CASSRGTGNNQPQHF
j_call: TRBJ2-5; clone_size: -; d_call: TRBD1; v_call: TRBV5-1; cdr3_nt: TGCGCCAGCAGCGGAGGGACAGGAGAAGCCCAGTACTTC; cdr3_aa: CASSGGTGEAQYF
j_call: TRBJ2-7; clone_size: -; d_call: -; v_call: TRBV7-9; cdr3_nt: TGTGCCAGCAGCTCTACTAGAAAGGACTACTACGAGCAGTACTTC; cdr3_aa: CASSSTRKDYYEQYF
j_call: TRBJ2-3; clone_size: -; d_call: -; v_call: TRBV27; cdr3_nt: TGTGCCAGCAGTCCGCTACAGGGAGATACGCAGTATTTT; cdr3_aa: CASSPLQGDTQYF
j_call: TRBJ2-5; clone_size: -; d_call: TRBD1; v_call: TRBV19; cdr3_nt: TGTGCCAGTAGTATAGATAGGGACAGGATGGAGACCCAGTACTTC; cdr3_aa: CASSIDRDRMETQYF
j_call: TRBJ2-7; clone_size: -; d_call: -; v_call: TRBV27; cdr3_nt: TGTGCCAGTTCAGGCGACAGCTCCTACGAGCAGTACTTC; cdr3_aa: CASSGDSSYEQYF
j_call: TRBJ2-1; clone_size: -; d_call: -; v_call: TRBV4-2; cdr3_nt: TGTGCCAGCAGCAACCTAGCTCATAATGAGCAGTTCTTC; cdr3_aa: CASSNLAHNEQFF
j_call: TRBJ2-1; clone_size: -; d_call: -; v_call: TRBV4-2; cdr3_nt: TGTGCCAGCAGCCAAGGAACCCTTAGGGACACAACTTACAATGAGCAGTTCTTC; cdr3_aa: CASSQGTLRDTTYNEQFF
j_call: TRBJ2-2; clone_size: once; d_call: TRBD2; v_call: TRBV7-6; cdr3_nt: TGTGCCAGCAGCTTACTAGCGGGGGAGAACACCGGGGAGCTGTTTTTT; cdr3_aa: CASSLLAGENTGELFF
j_call: TRBJ2-5; clone_size: -; d_call: -; v_call: TRBV7-9; cdr3_nt: TGTGCCAGCAGCAAAGATGGGGAGCCGGAGACCCAGTACTTC; cdr3_aa: CASSKDGEPETQYF
j_call: TRBJ2-7; clone_size: -; d_call: TRBD2; v_call: TRBV7-9; cdr3_nt: TGTGCCAGCAGCACCGGACTAGCGGGGGGCCTGCTCTCCTACGAGCAGTACTTC; cdr3_aa: CASSTGLAGGLLSYEQYF
j_call: TRBJ2-2; clone_size: -; d_call: -; v_call: TRBV19; cdr3_nt: TGTGCCAGTGACGATAGGACTTCCACCGGGGAGCTGTTTTTT; cdr3_aa: CASDDRTSTGELFF
j_call: TRBJ2-7; clone_size: -; d_call: TRBD2; v_call: TRBV5-4; cdr3_nt: TGTGCCAGCAGCTCCCCGCCCCAGACTAGCGGACTGAGCGAGCAGTACTTC; cdr3_aa: CASSSPPQTSGLSEQYF
j_call: TRBJ2-1; clone_size: -; d_call: TRBD2; v_call: TRBV29-1; cdr3_nt: TGCAGCGTTGGTAGCGGGACCCACAATGAGCAGTTCTTC; cdr3_aa: CSVGSGTHNEQFF
j_call: TRBJ2-7; clone_size: -; d_call: TRBD1; v_call: TRBV5-6; cdr3_nt: TGTGCCAGCCAGGACAGGGTGAACGAGCAGTACTTC; cdr3_aa: CASQDRVNEQYF
j_call: TRBJ2-5; clone_size: -; d_call: -; v_call: TRBV5-1; cdr3_nt: TGCGCCAGCAGCTTGAGGGGGTTCCAAGAGACCCAGTACTTC; cdr3_aa: CASSLRGFQETQYF
j_call: TRBJ2-5; clone_size: -; d_call: TRBD2; v_call: TRBV4-1; cdr3_nt: TGCGCCAGCAGCCACCCGCTGGGTAGCGGGAGGTCAGGGGAGACCCAGTACTTC; cdr3_aa: CASSHPLGSGRSGETQYF
j_call: TRBJ2-2; clone_size: -; d_call: TRBD2; v_call: TRBV7-6; cdr3_nt: TGTGCCAGCAGCTTAGCGGGGGGGAGCACCGGGGAGCTGTTTTTT; cdr3_aa: CASSLAGGSTGELFF
j_call: TRBJ1-2; clone_size: -; d_call: -; v_call: TRBV28; cdr3_nt: TGTGCCAGCAGGCAGGGCGGTGGCTACACCTTC; cdr3_aa: CASRQGGGYTF
j_call: TRBJ1-6; clone_size: -; d_call: -; v_call: TRBV14; cdr3_nt: TGTGCCAGCAGTCAACCGCAGGTAGGGGATTCACCCCTCCACTTT; cdr3_aa: CASSQPQVGDSPLHF